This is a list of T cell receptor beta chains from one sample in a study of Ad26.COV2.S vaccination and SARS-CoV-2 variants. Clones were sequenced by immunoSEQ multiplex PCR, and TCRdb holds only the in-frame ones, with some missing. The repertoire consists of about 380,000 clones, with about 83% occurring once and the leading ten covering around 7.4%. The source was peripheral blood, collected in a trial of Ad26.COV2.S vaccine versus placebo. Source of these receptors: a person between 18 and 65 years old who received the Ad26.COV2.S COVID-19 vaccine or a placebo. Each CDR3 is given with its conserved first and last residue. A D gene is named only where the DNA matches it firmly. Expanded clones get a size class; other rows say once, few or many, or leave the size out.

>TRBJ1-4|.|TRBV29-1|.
TGCAGCGTTGAAGAGGGAAGGGGGAATGAAAAACTGTTTTTT
CSVEEGRGNEKLFF
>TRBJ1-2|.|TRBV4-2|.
TGTGCCAGCAGCCAGGATAGAGCGCACAGGGACGGTGGCTACACCTTC
CASSQDRAHRDGGYTF
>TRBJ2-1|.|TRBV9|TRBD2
TGTGCCAGCAGCGTCTCTAGCGGGGGGGCGTCTGAGCAGTTCTTC
CASSVSSGGASEQFF
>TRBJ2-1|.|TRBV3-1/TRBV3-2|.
TGTGCCAGCAGCCAAGTCCCCAATGAGCAGTTCTTC
CASSQVPNEQFF
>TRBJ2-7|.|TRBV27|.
TGTGCCAGCAGTTCACGGGGCTTGGGGGACGAGCAGTACTTC
CASSSRGLGDEQYF
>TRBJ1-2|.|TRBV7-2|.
TGTGCCAGCAGCCCGCCGGGTCGCGGCTACACCTTC
CASSPPGRGYTF
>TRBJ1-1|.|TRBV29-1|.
TGCAGCGTGTCCGGGTCAGGACCTGAAGCTTTCTTT
CSVSGSGPEAFF
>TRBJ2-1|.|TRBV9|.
TGTGCCAGCAGCCCCACGGAGGGACCCCCCAATGAGCAGTTCTTC
CASSPTEGPPNEQFF
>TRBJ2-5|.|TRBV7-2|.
TGTGCCAGCAGCGCCGAGGTCGTTTCAGGTCCCCAAGAGACCCAGTACTTC
CASSAEVVSGPQETQYF
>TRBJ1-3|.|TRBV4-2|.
TGTGCCAGCAGCCAACTTGGACAGTCGAGCTCTGGAAACACCATATATTTT
CASSQLGQSSSGNTIYF
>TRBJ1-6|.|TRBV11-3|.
TGTGCCAGCAGCCTCGATGAAGGTTCACCCCTCCACTTT
CASSLDEGSPLHF
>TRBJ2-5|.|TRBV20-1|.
TGCAGTGCTAGGATAAGCGAGACCCAGTACTTC
CSARISETQYF
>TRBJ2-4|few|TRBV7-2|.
TGTGCCAGCAGCAACCCCCGGGGTCGAGCCAAAAACATTCAGTACTTC
CASSNPRGRAKNIQYF
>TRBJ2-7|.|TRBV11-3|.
TGTGCCAGCAGTCGGGCTGGGTACGAGCAGTACTTC
CASSRAGYEQYF
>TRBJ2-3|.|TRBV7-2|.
TGTGCCAGCAACCCAGGAGGGGGGGCCGGCACAGATACGCAGTATTTT
CASNPGGGAGTDTQYF
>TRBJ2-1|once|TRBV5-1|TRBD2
TGCGCCAGCAGCTGGGGACTAGCGGATGCCTACAATGAGCAGTTCTTC
CASSWGLADAYNEQFF
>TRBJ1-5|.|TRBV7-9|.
TGTGCCAGCAGTTCGCCGGAGCAGGGTGATCAGCCCCAGCATTTT
CASSSPEQGDQPQHF
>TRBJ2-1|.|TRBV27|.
TGTGCCAGCAGTTTATCCATGGGGACCAACGCCAATGAGCAGTTCTTC
CASSLSMGTNANEQFF
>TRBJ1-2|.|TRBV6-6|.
TGTGCCAGCAGTTACTCGGACCCACCGAGCTACACCTTC
CASSYSDPPSYTF
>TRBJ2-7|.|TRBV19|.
TGTGCCAGTAGTGCCGGAAAAAACGAGCAGTACTTC
CASSAGKNEQYF
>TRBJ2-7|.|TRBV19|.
TGTGCCAGTAGTATGGGGCGGGCTGCGTCTCCCTACGAGCAGTACTTC
CASSMGRAASPYEQYF
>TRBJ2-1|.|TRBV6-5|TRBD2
TGTGCCAGCCGGGGACTAGCGCTCACTGAGCAGTTCTTC
CASRGLALTEQFF
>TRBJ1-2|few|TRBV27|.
TGTGCCAGCAGTCCGCCGGGTCTGATGAGCTACACCTTC
CASSPPGLMSYTF
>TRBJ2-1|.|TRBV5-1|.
TGCGCCAGCAGCTTGGCCCTCGGGTCGGGGAACTACAATGAGCAGTTCTTC
CASSLALGSGNYNEQFF
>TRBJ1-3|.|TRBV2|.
TGTGCCAGCGGACTTCAGTCGATTCGAAACACCATATATTTT
CASGLQSIRNTIYF
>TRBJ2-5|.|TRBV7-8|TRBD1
TGTGCCAGCAGCCCGACAGGGATAGTAGGTTCGGAGACCCAGTACTTC
CASSPTGIVGSETQYF
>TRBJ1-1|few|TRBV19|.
TGTGCCAGTAGAAGGGCGGGACTTCGCACTGAAGCTTTCTTT
CASRRAGLRTEAFF